The entry below gives a single T cell receptor beta chain sequence along with its context. The CDR3 covers 22 residues. The record originates from a study of blood T cell repertoires in COVID-19. As processed by the authors: Reference gene primers were amplified, and this amplification served to estimate nucleated cell counts. The protocol was immunoSEQ multiplex PCR, while the TCRdb copy is restricted to in-frame clones and leaves out a portion. That table supplies the V and J calls and clone size; D and trimming were determined from the DNA. This sample yields some 57,000 clones, of which 80% to 90% are seen a single time; roughly 1.5% belongs to the top ten.

The chain combines TRBV21-1 with TRBJ1-5; no check of the table's D call, TRBD1, against the DNA was made. TRBV21-1 is assigned pseudogene status. The TCR comes from a man between 60 and 75 years old with acute or convalescent COVID-19. The sample consisted of peripheral blood. DNA for the CDR3: TGTGCCAGCAGCAAAGGTTTGAAATCCGGGACAGTCAATAGTTATAGCAATCAGCCCCAGCATTTT. Amino acid sequence: CASSKGLKSGTVNSYSNQPQHF.